These T cell receptor beta chains were read from a single sample in a study of control samples from healthy donors and cancer patients. Measured with immunoSEQ multiplex PCR; TCRdb has only the in-frame clones, and not every one. Counted here are about 410,000 clones, 80% to 95% occurring once; the ten biggest clones make up over 5.5%. Sequencing was done on a sample of PBMCs. These receptors originate from a man between 40 and 49 years old with head and neck cancer. CDR3s include the opening cysteine and the closing phenylalanine or tryptophan. The D gene is left open where the match is weak. Part of the rows lack a size; the others show once, few, many or a class for expanded clones.

j_call | v_call | clone_size | d_call | cdr3_nt | cdr3_aa
TRBJ2-7 | TRBV7-2 | . | . | TGTGCCAGCAGCTTAGACAGGGTGGGCGAGCAGTACTTC | CASSLDRVGEQYF
TRBJ2-7 | TRBV28 | . | . | TGTGCCAGCAGTTTGGACGCATACGAGCAGTACTTC | CASSLDAYEQYF
TRBJ1-2 | TRBV27 | . | . | TGTGCCAGCAGTTTTGGCGCGGACTATGGCTACACCTTC | CASSFGADYGYTF
TRBJ1-2 | TRBV7-9 | few | . | TGTGCCAGCAGCCTGATTTCTGGCTACACCTTC | CASSLISGYTF
TRBJ2-1 | TRBV6-2/TRBV6-3 | . | TRBD1 | TGTGCCAGCAGTGGATGGACAGGGTCCGGTTACACGGGGGATGAGCAGTTCTTC | CASSGWTGSGYTGDEQFF
TRBJ1-3 | TRBV6-1 | . | . | TGTGCCAGCAGTGACCCGGGGTTGGTTCGAAACACCATATATTTT | CASSDPGLVRNTIYF
TRBJ1-2 | TRBV5-4 | . | . | TGTGCCAGCAGCACAACGACCCAGCTCGGATATGGCTACACCTTC | CASSTTTQLGYGYTF
TRBJ2-7 | TRBV7-9 | . | . | TGTGCCAGCAGCTTCCGGGCTCGGCCCTACGAGCAGTACTTC | CASSFRARPYEQYF
TRBJ1-1 | TRBV11-3 | . | TRBD1 | TGTGCCAGCAGCTCCCAGGGGGCAGGCGGGAACACTGAAGCTTTCTTT | CASSSQGAGGNTEAFF
TRBJ1-3 | TRBV7-9 | . | . | TGTGCCAGCAGCCCCGGGGGCCCGCCTATATATTTT | CASSPGGPPIYF
TRBJ1-5 | TRBV6-5 | . | . | TGTGCCAGCAGCGGCGGAGTCAATCAGCCCCAGCATTTT | CASSGGVNQPQHF
TRBJ2-7 | TRBV7-9 | . | TRBD1 | TGTGCCAGCAGCTACACCGGGACAGGAGGTTACGAGCAGTACTTC | CASSYTGTGGYEQYF
TRBJ2-7 | TRBV29-1 | few | TRBD2 | TGCAGCGTGACTAGCGGGGGGTACGAGCAGTACTTC | CSVTSGGYEQYF
TRBJ1-5 | TRBV9 | . | . | TGTGCCAGCAGCGCCGATGCGGGACCCCAGCATTTT | CASSADAGPQHF
TRBJ2-6 | TRBV4-3 | . | . | TGCGCCAGCAGCCAAGGTCCCACAGACCACCTCTACTCTGGGGCCAACGTCCTGACTTTC | CASSQGPTDHLYSGANVLTF
TRBJ2-3 | TRBV5-1 | . | . | TGCGCCAGCAGCTTGGTTCAGGGGGGTGGGGCAGATACGCAGTATTTT | CASSLVQGGGADTQYF